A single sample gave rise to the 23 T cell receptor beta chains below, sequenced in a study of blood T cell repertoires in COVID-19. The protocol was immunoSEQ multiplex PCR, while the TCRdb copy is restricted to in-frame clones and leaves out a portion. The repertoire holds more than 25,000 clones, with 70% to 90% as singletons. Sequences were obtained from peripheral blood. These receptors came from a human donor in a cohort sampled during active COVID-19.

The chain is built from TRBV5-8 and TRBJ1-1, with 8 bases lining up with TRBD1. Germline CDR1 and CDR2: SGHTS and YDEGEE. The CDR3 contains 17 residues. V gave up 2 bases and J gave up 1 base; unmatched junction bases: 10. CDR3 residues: CASSFPPDRGRNTEAFF. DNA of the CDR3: TGTGCCAGCAGCTTTCCGCCAGACAGGGGCAGGAACACTGAAGCTTTCTTT.

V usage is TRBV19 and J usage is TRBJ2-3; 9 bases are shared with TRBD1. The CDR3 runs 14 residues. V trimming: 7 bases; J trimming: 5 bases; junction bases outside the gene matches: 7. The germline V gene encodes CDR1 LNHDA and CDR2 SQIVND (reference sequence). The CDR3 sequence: CASKTGGMEDTQYF. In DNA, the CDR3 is TGTGCCAGTAAAACAGGGGGCATGGAAGATACGCAGTATTTT.

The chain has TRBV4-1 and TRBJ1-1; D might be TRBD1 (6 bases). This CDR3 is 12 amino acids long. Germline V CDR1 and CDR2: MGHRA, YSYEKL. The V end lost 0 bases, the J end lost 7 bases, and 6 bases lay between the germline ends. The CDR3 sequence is CASSQETGEAFF. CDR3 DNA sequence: TGCGCCAGCAGCCAAGAGACAGGTGAAGCTTTCTTT.

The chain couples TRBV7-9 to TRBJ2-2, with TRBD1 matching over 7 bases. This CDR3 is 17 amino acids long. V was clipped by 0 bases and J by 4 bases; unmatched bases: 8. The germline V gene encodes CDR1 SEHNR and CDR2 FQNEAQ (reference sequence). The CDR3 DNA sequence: TGTGCCAGCAGCTTAGCGAAAGGACAGGACCCCACCGGGGAGCTGTTTTTT. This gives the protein CASSLAKGQDPTGELFF.

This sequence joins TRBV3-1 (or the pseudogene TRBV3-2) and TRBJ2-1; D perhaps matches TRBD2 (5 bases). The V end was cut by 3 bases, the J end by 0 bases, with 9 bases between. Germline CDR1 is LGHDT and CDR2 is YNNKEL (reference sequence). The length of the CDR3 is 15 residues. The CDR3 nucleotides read TGTGCCAGCAGCCAGACGGGGAGCTCCTACAATGAGCAGTTCTTC. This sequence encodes CASSQTGSSYNEQFF.

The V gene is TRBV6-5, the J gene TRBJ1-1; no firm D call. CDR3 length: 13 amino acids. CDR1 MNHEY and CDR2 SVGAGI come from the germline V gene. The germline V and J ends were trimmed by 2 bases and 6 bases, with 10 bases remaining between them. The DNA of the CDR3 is TGTGCCAGCAGTTACCTGTCCGGGGCTGAAGCTTTCTTT. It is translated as CASSYLSGAEAFF.

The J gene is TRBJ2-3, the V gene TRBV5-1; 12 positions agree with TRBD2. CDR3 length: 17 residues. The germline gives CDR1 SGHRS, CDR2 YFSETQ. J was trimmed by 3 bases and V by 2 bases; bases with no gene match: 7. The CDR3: CASSFSLAGGRTDTQYF. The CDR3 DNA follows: TGCGCCAGCAGCTTTAGTCTAGCGGGGGGGCGGACAGATACGCAGTATTTT.

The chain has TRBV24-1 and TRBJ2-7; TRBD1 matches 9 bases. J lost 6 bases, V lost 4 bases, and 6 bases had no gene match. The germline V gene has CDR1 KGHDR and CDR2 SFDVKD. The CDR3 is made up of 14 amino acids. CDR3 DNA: TGTGCCACCAGTGAGGGGACAGGGTTGGGCGAGCAGTACTTC. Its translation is CATSEGTGLGEQYF.

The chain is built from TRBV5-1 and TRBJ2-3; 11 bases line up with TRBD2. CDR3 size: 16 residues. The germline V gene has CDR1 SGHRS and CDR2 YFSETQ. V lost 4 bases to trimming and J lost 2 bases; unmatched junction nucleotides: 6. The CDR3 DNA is TGCGCCAGCAGCCAAAAGACTAGCGGGGTCACAGATACGCAGTATTTT. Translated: CASSQKTSGVTDTQYF.

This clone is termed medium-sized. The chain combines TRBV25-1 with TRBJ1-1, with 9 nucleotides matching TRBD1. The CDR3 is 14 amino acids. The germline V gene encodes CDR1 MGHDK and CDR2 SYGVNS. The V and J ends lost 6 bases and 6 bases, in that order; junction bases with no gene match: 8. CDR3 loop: CASSAGTGSAEAFF. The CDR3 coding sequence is TGTGCCAGCAGCGCCGGGACAGGGAGCGCTGAAGCTTTCTTT. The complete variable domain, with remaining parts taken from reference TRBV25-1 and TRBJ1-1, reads EADIYQTPRYLVIGTGKKITLECSQTMGHDKMYWYQQDPGMELHLIHYSYGVNSTEKGDLSSESTVSRIRTEHFPLTLESARPSHTSQYLCASSAGTGSAEAFFGQGTRLTVV.

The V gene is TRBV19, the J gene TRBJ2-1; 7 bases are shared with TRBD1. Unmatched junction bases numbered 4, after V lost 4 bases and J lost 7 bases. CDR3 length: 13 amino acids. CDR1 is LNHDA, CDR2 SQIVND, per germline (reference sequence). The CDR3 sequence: CASSTPQGNEQFF. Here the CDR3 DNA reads TGTGCCAGTAGTACCCCACAGGGGAATGAGCAGTTCTTC.

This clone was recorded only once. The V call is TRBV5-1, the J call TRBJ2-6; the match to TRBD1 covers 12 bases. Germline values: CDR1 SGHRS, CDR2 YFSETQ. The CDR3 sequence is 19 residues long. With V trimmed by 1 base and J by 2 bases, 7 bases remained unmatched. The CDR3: CASSLPTGTGGAGANVLTF. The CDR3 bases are TGCGCCAGCAGCTTGCCGACCGGGACAGGGGGCGCTGGGGCCAACGTCCTGACTTTC.

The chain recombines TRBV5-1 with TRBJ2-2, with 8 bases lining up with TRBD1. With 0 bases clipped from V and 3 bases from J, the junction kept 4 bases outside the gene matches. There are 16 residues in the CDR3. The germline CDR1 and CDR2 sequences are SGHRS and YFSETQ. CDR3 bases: TGCGCCAGCAGCTTGGTGGGACAGGCAGACACCGGGGAGCTGTTTTTT. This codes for CASSLVGQADTGELFF.

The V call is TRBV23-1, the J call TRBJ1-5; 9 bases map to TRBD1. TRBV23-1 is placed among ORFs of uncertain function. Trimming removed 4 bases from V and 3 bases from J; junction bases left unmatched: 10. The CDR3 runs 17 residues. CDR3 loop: CASSLIRGQGHNQPQHF. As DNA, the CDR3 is TGCGCCAGCAGTCTAATCCGCGGACAGGGGCACAATCAGCCCCAGCATTTT.

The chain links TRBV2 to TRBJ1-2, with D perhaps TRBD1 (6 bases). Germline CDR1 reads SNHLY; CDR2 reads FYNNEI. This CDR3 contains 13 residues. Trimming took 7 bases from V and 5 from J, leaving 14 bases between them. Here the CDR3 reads CASMVSQGYGYTF. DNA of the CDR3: TGTGCCAGCATGGTTTCACAGGGTTATGGCTACACCTTC.

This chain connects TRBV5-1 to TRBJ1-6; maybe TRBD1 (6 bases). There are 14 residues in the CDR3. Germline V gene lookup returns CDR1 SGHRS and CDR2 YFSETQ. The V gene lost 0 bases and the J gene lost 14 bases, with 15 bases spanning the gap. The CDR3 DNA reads TGCGCCAGCAGCTTGGCGGGCAGGGGCTGGACCCTCCACTTT. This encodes CASSLAGRGWTLHF.

This chain's CDR3 is CASSSVPGPQHF. The CDR3 region has the DNA TGTGCCAGTAGTTCCGTCCCGGGGCCCCAGCATTTT. V is TRBV19 and J is TRBJ1-5; no reliable D call. This CDR3 has 12 amino acids. The V end was cut by 5 bases, the J end by 9 bases, with 11 bases between. Looked up from germline, CDR1 is LNHDA and CDR2 is SQIVND (reference sequence).

CDR3 in amino acids: CASSPRQGIITWEQYF. In DNA, the CDR3 is TGTGCCAGCAGTCCTCGACAGGGGATTATAACGTGGGAGCAGTACTTC. The chain has TRBV9 and TRBJ2-7; 8 bases align to TRBD1. CDR1 SGDLS and CDR2 YYNGEE come from the germline V gene. The trim removed 5 bases at V and 7 bases at J, leaving 17 bases unmatched. The CDR3 length is 16 residues.

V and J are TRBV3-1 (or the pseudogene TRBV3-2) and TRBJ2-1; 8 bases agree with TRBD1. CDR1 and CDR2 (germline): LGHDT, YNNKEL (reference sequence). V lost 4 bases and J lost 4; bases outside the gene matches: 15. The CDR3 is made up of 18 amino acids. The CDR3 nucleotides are TGTGCCAGCAGCCCCAAGCGCCCGCAGGGGGCGGTTTACAATGAGCAGTTCTTC. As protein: CASSPKRPQGAVYNEQFF.

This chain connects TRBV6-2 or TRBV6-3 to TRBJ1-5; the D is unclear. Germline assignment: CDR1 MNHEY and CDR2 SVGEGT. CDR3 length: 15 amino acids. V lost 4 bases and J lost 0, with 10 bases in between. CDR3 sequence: CASSLQLNSNQPQHF. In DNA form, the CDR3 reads TGTGCCAGCAGTTTACAGTTAAATAGCAATCAGCCCCAGCATTTT.

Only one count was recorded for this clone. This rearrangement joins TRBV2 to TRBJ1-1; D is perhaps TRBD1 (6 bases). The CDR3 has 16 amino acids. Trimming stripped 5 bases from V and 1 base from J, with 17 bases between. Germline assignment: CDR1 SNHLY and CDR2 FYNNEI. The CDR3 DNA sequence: TGTGCCAGCAGTCCTTCCGGGGGGGCGCCGAACACTGAAGCTTTCTTT. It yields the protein CASSPSGGAPNTEAFF.

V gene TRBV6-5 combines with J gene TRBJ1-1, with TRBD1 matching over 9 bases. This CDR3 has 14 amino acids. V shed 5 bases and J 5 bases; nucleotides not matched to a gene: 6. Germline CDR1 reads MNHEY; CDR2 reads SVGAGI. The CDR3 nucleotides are TGTGCCAGCAGTCTGGACAGGGGCGGTACTGAAGCTTTCTTT. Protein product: CASSLDRGGTEAFF.

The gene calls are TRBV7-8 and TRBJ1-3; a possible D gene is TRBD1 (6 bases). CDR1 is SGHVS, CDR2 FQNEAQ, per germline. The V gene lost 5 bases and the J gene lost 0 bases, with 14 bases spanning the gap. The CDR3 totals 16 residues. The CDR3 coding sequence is TGTGCCAGCAGCCCAGGTCGGACAGTCTCTGGAAACACCATATATTTT. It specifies CASSPGRTVSGNTIYF.